This passage covers 28 T cell receptor beta chains from one sample sequenced in a study of control samples from healthy donors and cancer patients. Measured with immunoSEQ multiplex PCR; TCRdb has only the in-frame clones, and not every one. In the table there are about 71,000 clones, roughly nine tenths of which are singletons. The source material was PBMCs. The receptor source for this set is a man between 60 and 70 years old with lung cancer.

This clone has only one observation. The chain carries TRBV5-1 and TRBJ2-2, with 10 bases aligning to TRBD1. The J segment lost 0 bases and the V segment lost 7 bases, leaving 3 bases of the junction unmatched. This CDR3 spans 15 amino acids. Germline CDR1 is SGHRS and CDR2 is YFSETQ. As DNA, the CDR3 is TGCGCCAGCTCCGGACAGGGGGCGAACACCGGGGAGCTGTTTTTT. Translated, it gives CASSGQGANTGELFF.

The chain links TRBV5-6 to TRBJ2-1; 7 bases align to TRBD1. CDR3 size: 13 residues. Germline CDR1 SGHDT, CDR2 YYEEEE. V was pared by 1 base and J by 9 bases, with 4 bases of the junction left unmatched. CDR3 in DNA: TGTGCCAGCAGCTTGCCAGGGGGTGTTGAGCAGTTCTTC. Translating it yields CASSLPGGVEQFF. Full variable domain (rest looked up from reference TRBV5-6 and TRBJ2-1): DAGVTQSPTHLIKTRGQQVTLRCSPKSGHDTVSWYQQALGQGPQFIFQYYEEEERQRGNFPDRFSGHQFPNYSSELNVNALLLGDSALYLCASSLPGGVEQFFGPGTRLTVL.

The chain employs TRBV7-3 and TRBJ2-3; D call uncertain. Trimming took 2 bases from V and 6 from J, leaving 6 bases between them. Germline values: CDR1 SGHTA, CDR2 FQGTGA. The CDR3 runs 12 residues. CDR3 residues: CASSLSSDTQYF. DNA for the CDR3: TGTGCCAGCAGCTTATCAAGTGATACGCAGTATTTT.

The rearrangement uses TRBV7-9 and TRBJ2-2, with 11 nucleotides matching TRBD1. Trimming cost V 5 bases and J 5 bases; bases outside gene matches: 10. The CDR3 extends over 17 amino acids. The germline gives CDR1 SEHNR, CDR2 FQNEAQ (reference sequence). CDR3 bases: TGTGCCAGCAGCCTAACCCGGACAGGGGGCAGAACCGGGGAGCTGTTTTTT. Translation: CASSLTRTGGRTGELFF.

The chain uses TRBV7-9 and TRBJ1-1, with D unclear. Trimming took off 4 bases at V and 4 bases at J, with 10 bases between the two ends. Looked up from germline, CDR1 is SEHNR and CDR2 is FQNEAQ (reference sequence). The CDR3 has 13 amino acids. The CDR3 sequence: CASSSVEGTEAFF. In DNA form, the CDR3 reads TGTGCCAGCAGCTCAGTTGAGGGCACTGAAGCTTTCTTT. The complete variable domain, with remaining parts taken from reference TRBV7-9 and TRBJ1-1, reads DTGVSQNPRHKITKRGQNVTFRCDPISEHNRLYWYRQTLGQGPEFLTYFQNEAQLEKSRLLSDRFSAERPKGSFSTLEIQRTEQGDSAMYLCASSSVEGTEAFFGQGTRLTVV.

The chain uses TRBV9 and TRBJ1-6, with D maybe TRBD1 (5 bases). The ends were cut back, 2 bases at V and 9 bases at J, with 9 bases in the middle. The CDR3 runs to 13 residues. CDR1 is SGDLS and CDR2 is YYNGEE in the germline V gene. CDR3 loop: CASSVQGGSPLHF. CDR3 in DNA: TGTGCCAGCAGCGTCCAGGGTGGTTCACCCCTCCACTTT.

The rearrangement uses TRBV9 and TRBJ2-5; the match to TRBD2 covers 12 bases. Trimming at V came to 2 bases and at J to 5 bases, leaving 1 base not matched to a gene. Germline CDR1 reads SGDLS; CDR2 reads YYNGEE. The length of the CDR3 is 14 residues. The CDR3 here is CASSVTSGGETQYF. CDR3 nucleotides: TGTGCCAGCAGCGTGACTAGCGGGGGCGAGACCCAGTACTTC.

This clone was observed once. The V and J genes are TRBV9 and TRBJ2-1; the D gene is possibly TRBD2 (5 bases). Germline CDR1 SGDLS, CDR2 YYNGEE. V was clipped by 0 bases and J by 8 bases, with 12 bases between them. The CDR3 covers 14 residues. The CDR3 sequence: CASSVGEGRDEQFF. CDR3 nucleotide sequence: TGTGCCAGCAGCGTAGGTGAGGGTAGGGATGAGCAGTTCTTC.

The rearrangement uses TRBV27 and TRBJ1-1; D uncertain. Per germline, CDR1 MNHEY and CDR2 SMNVEV (reference sequence). This CDR3 region has 16 residues. Trimming shortened V by 0 bases and J by 1 base, and 12 bases separated the two germline ends. The CDR3 nucleotides are TGTGCCAGCAGTTTATCAGAGCAGATCCGGAACACTGAAGCTTTCTTT. The encoded protein is CASSLSEQIRNTEAFF.

V usage is TRBV11-3 and J usage is TRBJ1-2, with 7 positions matching TRBD1. CDR1 and CDR2 (germline): SGHNT, YENEEA. With V trimmed by 4 bases and J by 4 bases, 9 bases remained unmatched. There are 15 residues in the CDR3. The CDR3 bases are TGTGCCAGCAGCTCTCAGGGGGTCTCCTTCTATGGCTACACCTTC. Translating it yields CASSSQGVSFYGYTF.

This clone was seen just once. The chain uses TRBV11-3 and TRBJ2-2; D gene ambiguous. Per germline, CDR1 SGHNT and CDR2 YENEEA. The V end lost 2 bases, the J end lost 3 bases, and 7 bases lay between the germline ends. The CDR3 has 14 amino acids. The CDR3 DNA is TGTGCCAGCAGCTTACAGGAGCACACCGGGGAGCTGTTTTTT. Its translation is CASSLQEHTGELFF.

V gene TRBV10-3 combines with J gene TRBJ1-2; 9 nucleotides match TRBD1. The CDR3 runs to 14 residues. The J segment lost 7 bases and the V segment lost 4 bases, leaving 7 bases of the junction unmatched. Germline CDR1 is ENHRY and CDR2 is SYGVKD. CDR3 protein: CAISGDREGGGYTF. The DNA of the CDR3 is TGTGCCATCAGTGGGGACAGGGAAGGAGGTGGCTACACCTTC.

The J gene is TRBJ2-5, the V gene TRBV5-1; TRBD1 matches 10 bases. CDR1 is SGHRS and CDR2 is YFSETQ in the germline V gene. This CDR3 has 14 residues. With 6 bases clipped from V and 3 bases from J, the junction kept 5 bases outside the gene matches. The CDR3 coding sequence is TGCGCCAGCACCCGGGACAGGGGAGAAGAGACCCAGTACTTC. It translates to CASTRDRGEETQYF.

The J gene is TRBJ2-7, the V gene TRBV6-5; D unresolved. Trimming left V 2 bases short and J 2 bases short, with 16 bases between. CDR1 is MNHEY and CDR2 is SVGAGI in the germline V gene. The CDR3 is 16 residues long. The CDR3: CASSYAARSDPYEQYF. The CDR3 DNA sequence: TGTGCCAGCAGTTACGCAGCCAGGTCGGATCCCTACGAGCAGTACTTC.

This chain connects TRBV6-1 to TRBJ1-1; no clear D. Germline V gene lookup returns CDR1 MNHNS and CDR2 SASEGT. CDR3 length equals 14 residues. The ends were cut back, 1 base at V and 0 bases at J, with 6 bases in the middle. The CDR3 loop reads CASSEVFMNTEAFF. The DNA for the CDR3 is TGTGCCAGCAGTGAAGTATTCATGAACACTGAAGCTTTCTTT.

The CDR3 loop reads CASNEKQVSYEQYF. Written as DNA, the CDR3 is TGTGCCAGCAATGAAAAACAGGTATCCTACGAGCAGTACTTC. The V call is TRBV27, the J call TRBJ2-7, with D possibly TRBD1 on 5 matching bases. The CDR3 extends over 14 amino acids. Germline V gene data show CDR1 as MNHEY and CDR2 as SMNVEV (reference sequence). The V end lost 7 bases, the J end lost 1 base, and 14 bases lay between the germline ends.

The rearrangement links TRBV29-1 to TRBJ1-1; possibly TRBD1 for D (5 bases). CDR1 and CDR2 (germline): SQVTM, ANQGSEA. V was pared by 4 bases and J by 3 bases, with 9 bases between. This CDR3 region has 12 residues. The CDR3 DNA is TGCAGCGTTGGGGACGGCTACACTGAAGCTTTCTTT. As protein: CSVGDGYTEAFF.

This chain connects TRBV4-2 to TRBJ2-1; D perhaps matches TRBD2 (7 bases). There are 19 residues in the CDR3. The V and J ends lost 4 bases and 3 bases respectively, with 25 bases between them. Germline V gene lookup returns CDR1 LGHNA and CDR2 YNFKEQ. CDR3 in DNA: TGTGCCAGCAGCCCAAGGGCCGGGGTAGGGGGGGGTGTCTACAATGAGCAGTTCTTC. As protein: CASSPRAGVGGGVYNEQFF.

J is TRBJ2-1 and V is TRBV7-9; D is perhaps TRBD1 (7 bases). V shed 7 bases and J shed 8 bases, with 18 bases lying between them. The CDR3 is made up of 14 amino acids. Per germline, CDR1 SEHNR and CDR2 FQNEAQ (reference sequence). CDR3 sequence (DNA): TGTGCCAGCACTAGCGACAGGGCTTTTGATGAGCAGTTCTTC. Its translation: CASTSDRAFDEQFF.

This chain uses TRBV6-4 with TRBJ2-2; D ambiguous. Germline loops: CDR1 MRHNA, CDR2 SNTAGT. CDR3 length equals 14 residues. V gave up 2 bases and J gave up 3 bases, with 7 bases separating them. The CDR3 DNA follows: TGTGCCAGCAGTGACGGGGTGGACACCGGGGAGCTGTTTTTT. This sequence encodes CASSDGVDTGELFF.

The chain recombines TRBV19 with TRBJ2-2; 7 bases are shared with TRBD2. V shed 0 bases, J shed 4 bases, and the junction held 5 bases outside the gene matches. Germline V gene sequence: CDR1 LNHDA, CDR2 SQIVND (reference sequence). The CDR3 length is 16 residues. CDR3 sequence (DNA): TGTGCCAGTAGTATAGAAGGAGGGGAGGGCACCGGGGAGCTGTTTTTT. It yields the protein CASSIEGGEGTGELFF.

The chain recombines TRBV11-3 with TRBJ1-5; D might be TRBD1 (5 bases). CDR3 length equals 19 residues. With 0 bases removed from V and 4 bases from J, the gap between germline ends came to 22 bases. Germline V gene data show CDR1 as SGHNT and CDR2 as YENEEA. CDR3 DNA: TGTGCCAGCAGCTTAGACAGTATTGGACCTTGGGGCAGGAATCAGCCCCAGCATTTT. This codes for CASSLDSIGPWGRNQPQHF. Full variable domain (remainder filled in from reference TRBV11-3 and TRBJ1-5): EAGVVQSPRYKIIEKKQPVAFWCNPISGHNTLYWYLQNLGQGPELLIRYENEEAVDDSQLPKDRFSAERLKGVDSTLKIQPAELGDSAVYLCASSLDSIGPWGRNQPQHFGDGTRLSIL.

The chain uses TRBV14 and TRBJ2-5, with D uncertain. The CDR3 sequence is 12 residues long. With 1 base removed from V and 4 bases from J, the gap between germline ends came to 4 bases. Germline CDR1 reads SGHDN; CDR2 reads FVKESK. CDR3 bases: TGTGCCAGCAGCCAAGTTCCAGAGACCCAGTACTTC. Translating gives CASSQVPETQYF.

The chain links TRBV6-5 to TRBJ2-6; the D gene could be TRBD1 or TRBD2 (5 bases each). Trimming pared 4 bases from V and 0 bases from J, leaving 10 bases between. This CDR3 is built from 16 residues. The germline CDR1 and CDR2 sequences are MNHEY and SVGAGI. The CDR3 spells CASSSKGSSGANVLTF. The CDR3 DNA reads TGTGCCAGCAGTTCTAAGGGGAGCTCTGGGGCCAACGTCCTGACTTTC.

Only one count was recorded for this clone. The gene calls are TRBV4-1 and TRBJ1-5, with 9 bases identical to TRBD1. CDR3 length: 16 amino acids. Germline lookup yields CDR1 MGHRA and CDR2 YSYEKL. The V gene end was trimmed by 6 bases and the J gene end by 6 bases; junction bases not matched to a gene: 12. In DNA, the CDR3 is TGCGCCAGCAGTTTATGGCCGGGACAGGGAGTTCAGCCCCAGCATTTT. It codes for CASSLWPGQGVQPQHF.

Here the CDR3 DNA reads TGCGCCAGCAGCTTGGATCCGTTAGGGAATAGCAATCAGCCCCAGCATTTT. Protein product: CASSLDPLGNSNQPQHF. This chain connects TRBV5-1 to TRBJ1-5, with no clear D. This CDR3 is 17 amino acids long. Trimming took off 0 bases at V and 0 bases at J, with 13 bases between the two ends. From germline, CDR1 is SGHRS and CDR2 YFSETQ.

Turning to this clone: The CDR3 ends on some other residue instead of the conserved phenylalanine or tryptophan, so this is likely a read error. It is unclear where the CDR3 begins or ends on the DNA, so no DNA is shown, and the CDR3 is as TCRdb lists it. V usage is TRBV5-8 and J usage is TRBJ1-5. The CDR3 has 10 amino acids, counting both end residues. Per germline, CDR1 SGHTS and CDR2 YDEGEE. The CDR3 region is CASSLNGHPS.

CDR3 bases: TGTGCCATCAGACAAGACAGGTCTAACTATGGCTACACCTTC. This sequence encodes CAIRQDRSNYGYTF. The chain has TRBV10-3 and TRBJ1-2, with D possibly TRBD1 on 6 matching bases. The CDR3 consists of 14 residues. V dropped 6 bases and J dropped 0 bases, with 11 bases sitting between them. Germline CDR1 is ENHRY and CDR2 is SYGVKD.